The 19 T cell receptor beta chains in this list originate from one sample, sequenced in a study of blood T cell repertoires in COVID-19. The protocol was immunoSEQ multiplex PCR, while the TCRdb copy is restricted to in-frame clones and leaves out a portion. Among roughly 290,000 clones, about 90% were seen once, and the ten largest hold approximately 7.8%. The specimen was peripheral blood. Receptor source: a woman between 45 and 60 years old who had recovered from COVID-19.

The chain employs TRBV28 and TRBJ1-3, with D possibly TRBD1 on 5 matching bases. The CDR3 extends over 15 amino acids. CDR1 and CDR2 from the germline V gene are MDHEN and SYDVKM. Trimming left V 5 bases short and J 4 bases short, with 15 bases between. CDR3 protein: CASSLTTVVGNTIYF. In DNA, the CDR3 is TGTGCCAGCAGTCTTACGACAGTAGTGGGAAACACCATATATTTT.

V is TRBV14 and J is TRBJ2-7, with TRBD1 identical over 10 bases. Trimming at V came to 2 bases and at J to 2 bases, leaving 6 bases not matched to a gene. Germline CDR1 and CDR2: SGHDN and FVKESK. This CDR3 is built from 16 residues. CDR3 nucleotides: TGTGCCAGCAGCCAACGGCCCGGGACAGGGGCCTACGAGCAGTACTTC. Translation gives CASSQRPGTGAYEQYF.

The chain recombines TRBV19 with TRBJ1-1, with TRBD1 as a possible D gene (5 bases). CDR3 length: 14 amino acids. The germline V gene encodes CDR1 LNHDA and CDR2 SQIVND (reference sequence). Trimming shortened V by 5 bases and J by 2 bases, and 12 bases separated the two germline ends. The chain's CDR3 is CASSVRQTNTEAFF. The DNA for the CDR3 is TGTGCCAGTAGTGTAAGACAGACCAACACTGAAGCTTTCTTT.

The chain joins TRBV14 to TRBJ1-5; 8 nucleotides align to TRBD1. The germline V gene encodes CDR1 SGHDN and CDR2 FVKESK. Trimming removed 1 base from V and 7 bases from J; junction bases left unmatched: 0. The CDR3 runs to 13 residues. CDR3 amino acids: CASSQGQGQPQHF. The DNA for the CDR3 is TGTGCCAGCAGCCAAGGACAGGGGCAGCCCCAGCATTTT.

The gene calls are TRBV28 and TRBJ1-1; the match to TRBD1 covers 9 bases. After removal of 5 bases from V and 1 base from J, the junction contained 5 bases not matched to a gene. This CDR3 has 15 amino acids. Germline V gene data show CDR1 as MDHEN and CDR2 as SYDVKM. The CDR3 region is CASSPGTGPNTEAFF. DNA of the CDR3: TGTGCCAGCAGTCCAGGGACAGGGCCGAACACTGAAGCTTTCTTT.

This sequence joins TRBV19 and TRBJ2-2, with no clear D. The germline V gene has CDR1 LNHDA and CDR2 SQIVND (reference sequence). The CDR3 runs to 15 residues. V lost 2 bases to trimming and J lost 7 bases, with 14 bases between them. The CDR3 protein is CASSISGQVGGELFF. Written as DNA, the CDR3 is TGTGCCAGTAGTATATCTGGTCAGGTCGGCGGGGAGCTGTTTTTT.

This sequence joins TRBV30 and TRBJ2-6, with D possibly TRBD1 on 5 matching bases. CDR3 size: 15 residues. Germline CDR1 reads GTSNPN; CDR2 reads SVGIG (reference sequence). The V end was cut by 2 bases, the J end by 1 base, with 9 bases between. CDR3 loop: CAWSQGRSGANVLTF. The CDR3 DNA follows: TGTGCCTGGAGTCAGGGCCGGTCTGGGGCCAACGTCCTGACTTTC.

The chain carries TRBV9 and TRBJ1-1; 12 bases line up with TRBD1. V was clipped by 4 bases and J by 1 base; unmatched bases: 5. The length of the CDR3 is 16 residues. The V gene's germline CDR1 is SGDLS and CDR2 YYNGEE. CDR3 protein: CASSKGQGAGNTEAFF. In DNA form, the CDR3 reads TGTGCCAGCAGCAAGGGACAGGGGGCCGGGAACACTGAAGCTTTCTTT.

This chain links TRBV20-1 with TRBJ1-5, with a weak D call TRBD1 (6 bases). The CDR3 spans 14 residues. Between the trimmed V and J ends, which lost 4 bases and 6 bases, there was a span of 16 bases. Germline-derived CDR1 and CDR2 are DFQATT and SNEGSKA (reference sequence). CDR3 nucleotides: TGCAGTGCTATTGAGGGGGGGACGGGTCAGCCCCAGCATTTT. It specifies CSAIEGGTGQPQHF.

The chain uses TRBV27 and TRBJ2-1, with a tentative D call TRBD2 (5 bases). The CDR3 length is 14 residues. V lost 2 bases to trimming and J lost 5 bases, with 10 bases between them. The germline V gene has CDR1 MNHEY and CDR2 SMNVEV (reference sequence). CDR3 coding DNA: TGTGCCAGCAGTTTAACCGGGATCCACAATGAGCAGTTCTTC. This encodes CASSLTGIHNEQFF.

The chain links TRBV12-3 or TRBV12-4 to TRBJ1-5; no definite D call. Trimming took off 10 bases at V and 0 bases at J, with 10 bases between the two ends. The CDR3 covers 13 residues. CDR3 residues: CATGIRSNQPQHF. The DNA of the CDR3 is TGTGCCACCGGGATTCGTAGCAATCAGCCCCAGCATTTT.

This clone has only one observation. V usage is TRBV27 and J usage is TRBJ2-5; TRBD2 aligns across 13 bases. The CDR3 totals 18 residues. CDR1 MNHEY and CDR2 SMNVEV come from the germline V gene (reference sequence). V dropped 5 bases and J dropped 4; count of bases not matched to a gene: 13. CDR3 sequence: CASSPRTSGGPSRETQYF. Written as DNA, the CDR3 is TGTGCCAGCAGTCCCAGGACTAGCGGGGGTCCGTCTCGAGAGACCCAGTACTTC.

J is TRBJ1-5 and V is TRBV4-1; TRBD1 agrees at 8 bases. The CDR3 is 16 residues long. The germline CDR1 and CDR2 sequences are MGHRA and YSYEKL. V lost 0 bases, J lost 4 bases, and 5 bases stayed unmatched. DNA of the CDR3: TGCGCCAGCAGCCAAGAGGGCAGGGGGCGGAATCAGCCCCAGCATTTT. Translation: CASSQEGRGRNQPQHF.

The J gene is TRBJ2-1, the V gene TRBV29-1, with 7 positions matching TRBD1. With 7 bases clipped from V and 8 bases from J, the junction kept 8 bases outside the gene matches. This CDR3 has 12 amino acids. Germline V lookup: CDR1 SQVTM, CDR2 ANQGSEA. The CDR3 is CSATGSGDEQFF. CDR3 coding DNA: TGCAGCGCGACAGGGAGTGGGGATGAGCAGTTCTTC.

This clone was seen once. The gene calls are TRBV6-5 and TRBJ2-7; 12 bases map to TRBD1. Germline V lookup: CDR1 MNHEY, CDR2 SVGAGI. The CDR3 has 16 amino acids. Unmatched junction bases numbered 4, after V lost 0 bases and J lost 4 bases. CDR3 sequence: CASSYSGQGAHYEQYF. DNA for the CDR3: TGTGCCAGCAGTTACTCGGGACAGGGGGCGCATTACGAGCAGTACTTC.

CDR3 amino acids: CASRMTGNYGYTF. As DNA, the CDR3 is TGTGCCAGCAGGATGACAGGAAACTATGGCTACACCTTC. The genes are TRBV28 and TRBJ1-2; tentatively, D is TRBD1 (6 bases). Germline V gene sequence: CDR1 MDHEN, CDR2 SYDVKM. This CDR3 is built from 13 residues. The V end was cut by 6 bases, the J end by 2 bases, with 10 bases between.

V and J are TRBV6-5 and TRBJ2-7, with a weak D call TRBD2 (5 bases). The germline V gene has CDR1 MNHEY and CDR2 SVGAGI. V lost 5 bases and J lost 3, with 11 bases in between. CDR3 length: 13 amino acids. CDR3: CASSTTEGYEQYF. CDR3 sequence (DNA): TGTGCCAGCAGTACCACAGAGGGCTACGAGCAGTACTTC.

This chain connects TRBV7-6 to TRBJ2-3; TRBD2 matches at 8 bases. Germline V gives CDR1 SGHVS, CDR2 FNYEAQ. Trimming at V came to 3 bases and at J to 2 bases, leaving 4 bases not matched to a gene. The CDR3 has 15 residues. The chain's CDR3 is CASSFTGGYTDTQYF. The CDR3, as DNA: TGTGCCAGCAGCTTTACGGGGGGGTACACAGATACGCAGTATTTT.

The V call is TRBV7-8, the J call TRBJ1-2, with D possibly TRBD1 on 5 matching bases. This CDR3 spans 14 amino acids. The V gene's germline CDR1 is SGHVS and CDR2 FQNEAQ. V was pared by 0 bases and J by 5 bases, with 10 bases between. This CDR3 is CASSLATASYGYTF. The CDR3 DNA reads TGTGCCAGCAGCTTAGCGACAGCCTCATATGGCTACACCTTC.